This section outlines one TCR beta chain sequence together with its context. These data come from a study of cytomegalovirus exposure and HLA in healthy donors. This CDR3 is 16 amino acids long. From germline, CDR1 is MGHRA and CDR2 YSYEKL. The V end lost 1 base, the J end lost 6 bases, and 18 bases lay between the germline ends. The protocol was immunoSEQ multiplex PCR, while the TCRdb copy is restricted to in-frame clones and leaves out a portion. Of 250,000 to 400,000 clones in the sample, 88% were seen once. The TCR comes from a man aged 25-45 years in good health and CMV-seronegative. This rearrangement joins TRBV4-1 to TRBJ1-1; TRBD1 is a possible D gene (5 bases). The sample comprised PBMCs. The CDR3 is CASSQADVGVGAEAFF. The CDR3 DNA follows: TGCGCCAGCAGCCAAGCCGACGTAGGGGTAGGCGCTGAAGCTTTCTTT.